Below, 23 T cell receptor beta chains from the same sample are listed, as sequenced in a study of T cell repertoires in cytomegalovirus infection. TCRdb reprocessed the reads with MiXCR, giving one entry per CDR3 protein. The sample carries some 680,000 distinct CDR3 sequences, about 40% recorded once. The specimen sequenced was PBMCs. These receptors came from a human donor in good health (CMV status not recorded). Some clones in this sample may be carry-over from other donors' samples.

This chain joins TRBV14 and TRBJ2-2; 7 nucleotides agree with TRBD2. This CDR3 is 14 amino acids long. The V segment lost 6 bases and the J segment 5 bases; nucleotides outside the gene matches: 6. The germline gives CDR1 SGHDN, CDR2 FVKESK. CDR3 coding DNA: TGTGCCAGCAGTCCAAGCGGGATAACCGGGGAGCTGTTTTTT. As protein: CASSPSGITGELFF.

This clonotype was seen a handful of times. V is TRBV6-1 and J is TRBJ1-3, with D unresolved. Trimming stripped 5 bases from V and 1 base from J, with 9 bases between. Germline V gene sequence: CDR1 MNHNS, CDR2 SASEGT. The CDR3 length is 14 residues. Here the CDR3 reads CASSYGVSGNTIYF. As DNA, the CDR3 is TGTGCCAGCAGTTACGGGGTTTCTGGAAACACCATATATTTT.

The genes are TRBV5-5 and TRBJ2-6; 8 bases map to TRBD1. With 1 base clipped from V and 0 bases from J, the junction kept 3 bases outside the gene matches. The germline gives CDR1 SGHKS, CDR2 YYEKEE (reference sequence). This CDR3 contains 17 residues. The DNA of the CDR3 is TGTGCCAGCAGCTTGTTCACAGGGGGCTCTGGGGCCAACGTCCTGACTTTC. The encoded protein is CASSLFTGGSGANVLTF.

This clonotype was counted at least ten times. The chain joins TRBV7-2 to TRBJ2-5; the D is unclear. Deletions cut 4 bases from V and 4 bases from J, with 10 bases between. CDR1 is SGHTA and CDR2 is FQGNSA in the germline V gene. This CDR3 spans 13 amino acids. CDR3 residues: CASSSDVTETQYF. DNA of the CDR3: TGTGCCAGCAGCTCGGACGTGACAGAGACCCAGTACTTC.

The chain recombines TRBV28 with TRBJ1-2; D gene unclear. Germline CDR1 MDHEN, CDR2 SYDVKM. The CDR3 has 12 residues. Trimming shortened V by 7 bases and J by 9 bases, and 15 bases separated the two germline ends. The CDR3 is CASTRREYCYTF. Here the CDR3 DNA reads TGTGCCAGCACCCGACGGGAATATTGCTACACCTTC.

The chain joins TRBV9 to TRBJ2-6; D not certain. The V and J ends lost 2 bases and 0 bases respectively, with 9 bases between them. The CDR3 is 16 residues long. The germline V gene encodes CDR1 SGDLS and CDR2 YYNGEE. The CDR3: CASSVASSSGANVLTF. The CDR3 nucleotides read TGTGCCAGCAGCGTGGCATCAAGCTCTGGGGCCAACGTCCTGACTTTC.

This clonotype was detected many times. This chain uses TRBV7-8 with TRBJ1-5, with D possibly matching TRBD1 (6 bases). CDR1 is SGHVS and CDR2 is FQNEAQ in the germline V gene. The CDR3 has 16 amino acids. Between the trimmed V and J ends, which lost 5 bases and 0 bases, there was a span of 14 bases. CDR3 in amino acids: CASSTRLTGSNQPQHF. The DNA for the CDR3 is TGTGCCAGCAGCACCCGACTGACAGGTAGCAATCAGCCCCAGCATTTT.

This clonotype showed up just a few times. V gene TRBV5-1 combines with J gene TRBJ2-7; D is undetermined. Trimming left V 4 bases short and J 0 bases short, with 11 bases between. CDR1 and CDR2 (germline): SGHRS, YFSETQ. CDR3 length: 14 residues. In DNA, the CDR3 is TGCGCCAGCAGCCTGGCGGAGAGCTCCTACGAGCAGTACTTC. It specifies CASSLAESSYEQYF.

V is TRBV10-3 and J is TRBJ1-1; 7 positions match TRBD1. The CDR3 has 13 residues. CDR1 and CDR2 from the germline V gene are ENHRY and SYGVKD. The V gene end was trimmed by 10 bases and the J gene end by 4 bases; junction bases not matched to a gene: 9. CDR3 sequence: CATTTGVGTEAFF. CDR3 coding DNA: TGTGCCACGACAACAGGGGTAGGCACTGAAGCTTTCTTT.

This clonotype was counted between two and nine times. V gene TRBV12-3 or TRBV12-4 combines with J gene TRBJ2-1; D is unclear. The CDR3 runs to 15 residues. Trimming removed 1 base from V and 9 bases from J, with 16 bases in between. CDR3 region: CASSLGQILQREQFF. The CDR3 region has the DNA TGTGCCAGCAGTTTAGGGCAGATATTACAACGTGAGCAGTTCTTC.

This clonotype was observed once. The CDR3: CASSPSWTGQETQYF. Here the CDR3 DNA reads TGTGCCAGCAGCCCATCCTGGACAGGTCAAGAGACCCAGTACTTC. The chain links TRBV7-6 to TRBJ2-5; 7 nucleotides agree with TRBD1. The V and J ends lost 5 bases and 2 bases, in that order; junction bases with no gene match: 8. The CDR3 loop spans 15 amino acids. From germline, CDR1 is SGHVS and CDR2 FNYEAQ.

The sample holds a few counts of this clonotype. The chain links TRBV19 to TRBJ2-1; 10 positions agree with TRBD1. CDR3 length: 14 residues. CDR1 LNHDA and CDR2 SQIVND come from the germline V gene (reference sequence). With 5 bases clipped from V and 10 bases from J, the junction kept 8 bases outside the gene matches. CDR3 in DNA: TGTGCCAGTAGTCTCCGGGACAGGGGAAGGGAGCAGTTCTTC. It is translated as CASSLRDRGREQFF.

This clonotype was counted a few times. The J gene is TRBJ2-2, the V gene TRBV4-2; 12 bases fit TRBD2. The CDR3 totals 17 residues. The V and J ends lost 1 base and 7 bases, in that order; junction bases with no gene match: 7. Germline CDR1 reads LGHNA; CDR2 reads YNFKEQ. CDR3 sequence (DNA): TGTGCCAGCAGCCAAGGACTAGCGGGAGTGTCGGGCGGGGAGCTGTTTTTT. Protein: CASSQGLAGVSGGELFF.

In this sample, this clonotype turned up once. The chain links TRBV28 to TRBJ2-1, with 10 bases that match TRBD1. CDR1 and CDR2 (germline): MDHEN, SYDVKM. This CDR3 has 14 amino acids. The trim removed 10 bases at V and 7 bases at J, leaving 10 bases unmatched. The CDR3 sequence is CAIEGQGVFNEQFF. The CDR3 DNA sequence: TGTGCCATCGAAGGACAGGGGGTGTTTAATGAGCAGTTCTTC.

This sequence joins TRBV7-8 and TRBJ1-2; tentative D call: TRBD1 (5 bases). The V end lost 1 base, the J end lost 6 bases, and 12 bases lay between the germline ends. This CDR3 region has 14 residues. Germline-derived CDR1 and CDR2 are SGHVS and FQNEAQ. The DNA of the CDR3 is TGTGCCAGCAGCTTAGGGGGGGGGACGGATGGCTACACCTTC. Its protein is CASSLGGGTDGYTF.

The chain is built from TRBV28 and TRBJ1-1; D is uncertain. In germline, CDR1 is MDHEN, CDR2 SYDVKM. V lost 6 bases and J 5 bases, leaving 10 bases between the germline ends. This CDR3 has 12 residues. The CDR3 DNA follows: TGTGCCAGCAGAGTCGAAGAGACTGAAGCTTTCTTT. It encodes CASRVEETEAFF.

The chain is built from TRBV6-1 and TRBJ1-1, with 7 bases that match TRBD1. The trim removed 1 base at V and 11 bases at J, leaving 16 bases unmatched. Per the germline V gene, CDR1 is MNHNS and CDR2 is SASEGT. The CDR3 covers 16 residues. The CDR3 region is CASSEGPDSEADRAFF. The CDR3 region has the DNA TGTGCCAGCAGTGAAGGGCCGGACAGCGAGGCGGACAGGGCTTTCTTT.

Turning to this clonotype: One end of the junction is discordant with germline, which a read error may explain. The rearrangement uses TRBV28 and TRBJ2-7, with 8 nucleotides matching TRBD1. The CDR3 contains 10 residues. Germline V gene lookup returns CDR1 MDHEN and CDR2 SYDVKM. This CDR3 reads CASIGQGIFF. The CDR3 bases are TGTGCCAGCATAGGACAGGGAATTTTCTTC.

This chain connects TRBV4-1 to TRBJ2-1; 13 bases fit TRBD2. The CDR3 length is 14 residues. Germline CDR1 and CDR2: MGHRA and YSYEKL. V shed 7 bases, J shed 4 bases, and the junction held 1 base outside the gene matches. CDR3 sequence (DNA): TGCGCCAGCAAGGGACTAGCGGGGTACAATGAGCAGTTCTTC. Translating it yields CASKGLAGYNEQFF.

The rearrangement joins TRBV4-1 to TRBJ2-5; 10 bases align to TRBD1. CDR3 length: 15 amino acids. The germline CDR1 and CDR2 sequences are MGHRA and YSYEKL. The ends lost 5 bases at V and 4 bases at J; junction bases unmatched: 7. The CDR3 DNA reads TGCGCCAGCAGCACTGACAGGGGGCTAGGAGAGACCCAGTACTTC. This encodes CASSTDRGLGETQYF.

The chain links TRBV7-3 to TRBJ2-3; 8 nucleotides agree with TRBD1. The V segment lost 6 bases and the J segment 4 bases; nucleotides outside the gene matches: 6. CDR3 length equals 14 residues. Germline CDR1 is SGHTA and CDR2 is FQGTGA. Written as DNA, the CDR3 is TGTGCCAGCAGATCTACAGGGGGTCCAGATACGCAGTATTTT. Translated: CASRSTGGPDTQYF.

The sample holds many counts of this clonotype. The chain links TRBV7-2 to TRBJ1-1, with 10 bases identical to TRBD1. This CDR3 is built from 15 residues. Trimming took 5 bases from V and 6 from J; bases not matched to a gene: 9. Looked up from germline, CDR1 is SGHTA and CDR2 is FQGNSA. DNA for the CDR3: TGTGCCAGCAGCGCCCCGGGACAGGGGCATTCTGAAGCTTTCTTT. Translating it yields CASSAPGQGHSEAFF. The full variable domain, with the rest looked up from reference TRBV7-2 and TRBJ1-1, is GAGVSQSPSNKVTEKGKDVELRCDPISGHTALYWYRQSLGQGLEFLIYFQGNSAPDKSGLPSDRFSAERTGGSVSTLTIQRTQQEDSAVYLCASSAPGQGHSEAFFGQGTRLTVV.

This clonotype was observed at least ten times. The chain combines TRBV27 with TRBJ2-1; D perhaps matches TRBD2 (6 bases). Germline V gives CDR1 MNHEY, CDR2 SMNVEV (reference sequence). Trimming pared 11 bases from V and 10 bases from J, leaving 12 bases between. The CDR3 is made up of 10 amino acids. CDR3 coding DNA: TGTGCCGCAGGTCGGGGGGAGCAGTTCTTC. As protein: CAAGRGEQFF.